The 14 T cell receptor beta chains below all came from one sample that was sequenced in a study of blood T cell repertoires in COVID-19. Measured with immunoSEQ multiplex PCR; TCRdb has only the in-frame clones, and not every one. The repertoire holds roughly 280,000 clones, with approximately 85% as singletons. The sequenced sample was peripheral blood. Receptor source: a woman in her 70s with acute or convalescent COVID-19.

The chain combines TRBV9 with TRBJ2-3; 15 bases are a match to TRBD2. Germline trimming cut 0 bases from V and 6 bases from J; bases unmatched to any gene: 8. The CDR3 has 18 residues. CDR1 and CDR2 from the germline V gene are SGDLS and YYNGEE. In DNA form, the CDR3 reads TGTGCCAGCAGCGTAGTCAGGACTAGCGGGGGGGCACGGGATACGCAGTATTTT. Its protein product is CASSVVRTSGGARDTQYF.

The V call is TRBV9, the J call TRBJ1-4, with D possibly TRBD1 on 5 matching bases. Germline CDR1 and CDR2: SGDLS and YYNGEE. The V end was cut by 0 bases, the J end by 10 bases, with 7 bases between. This CDR3 contains 12 residues. Written as DNA, the CDR3 is TGTGCCAGCAGCGTAGCGGGGGGAAAACTGTTTTTT. Its translation: CASSVAGGKLFF.

This clone was seen a single time. CDR3 residues: CATHPVNNSPLHF. In DNA, the CDR3 is TGTGCCACCCATCCAGTCAATAATTCACCCCTCCACTTT. The genes are TRBV10-3 and TRBJ1-6; D gene unclear. The V end was cut by 10 bases, the J end by 5 bases, with 12 bases between. The CDR3 covers 13 residues. Germline V CDR1 and CDR2: ENHRY, SYGVKD.

The DNA for the CDR3 is TGTGCCAGTACGGAGCGGGGGGCCCGAGATACGCAGTATTTT. It specifies CASTERGARDTQYF. The chain uses TRBV19 and TRBJ2-3, with TRBD2 identical over 9 bases. Germline V gene data show CDR1 as LNHDA and CDR2 as SQIVND (reference sequence). This CDR3 region has 14 residues. V lost 7 bases, J lost 5 bases, and 7 bases stayed unmatched.

The rearrangement links TRBV7-8 to TRBJ1-5; TRBD1 is a possible D gene (6 bases). Germline CDR1 SGHVS, CDR2 FQNEAQ. CDR3 length equals 16 residues. V lost 5 bases to trimming and J lost 4 bases, with 18 bases between them. For the CDR3, the DNA is TGTGCCAGCAGCGCTGTGGTTGGCAGGGGTAATCAGCCCCAGCATTTT. It yields the protein CASSAVVGRGNQPQHF.

The V and J genes are TRBV5-4 and TRBJ2-7; 15 bases match TRBD2. CDR1 SGHNT and CDR2 YYREEE come from the germline V gene (reference sequence). Trimming cost V 4 bases and J 6 bases; bases outside gene matches: 8. There are 16 residues in the CDR3. The CDR3 DNA sequence: TGTGCCAGCAGCACTGGGACTAGCGGGGGGCAGGCCGAGCAGTACTTC. Amino acids: CASSTGTSGGQAEQYF. Variable domain in full (rest from reference TRBV5-4 and TRBJ2-7): ETGVTQSPTHLIKTRGQQVTLRCSSQSGHNTVSWYQQALGQGPQFIFQYYREEENGRGNFPPRFSGLQFPNYSSELNVNALELDDSALYLCASSTGTSGGQAEQYFGPGTRLTVT.

This clone turned up a few times. The V call is TRBV5-1, the J call TRBJ2-7, with TRBD1 identical over 9 bases. Germline loops: CDR1 SGHRS, CDR2 YFSETQ. The CDR3 consists of 14 residues. V was pared by 3 bases and J by 6 bases, with 7 bases of the junction left unmatched. The CDR3 is CASSWGDREGEQYF. CDR3 DNA sequence: TGCGCCAGCAGCTGGGGGGACAGGGAAGGCGAGCAGTACTTC.

This clone occurred once. This chain joins TRBV11-3 and TRBJ2-7, with unresolved D. Trimming removed 3 bases at V and 2 bases at J, with 29 bases between. The CDR3 has 20 residues. In germline, CDR1 is SGHNT, CDR2 YENEEA. In DNA, the CDR3 is TGTGCCAGCAGCTTCCCCCTAACCTTGGAAACGGCGAGGCAAACCTACGAGCAGTACTTC. Its translation: CASSFPLTLETARQTYEQYF.

V is TRBV5-1 and J is TRBJ2-1; tentatively, D is TRBD1 (6 bases). The V gene's germline CDR1 is SGHRS and CDR2 YFSETQ. The CDR3 is made up of 14 amino acids. V gave up 6 bases and J gave up 7 bases, with 17 bases separating them. The CDR3 DNA is TGCGCCAGCACCGACAGGCCGGACTCGAATGAGCAGTTCTTC. Its protein is CASTDRPDSNEQFF.

This chain uses TRBV2 with TRBJ1-5, with D unclear. V was trimmed by 5 bases and J by 4 bases, leaving 15 bases between them. The CDR3 totals 15 residues. Germline CDR1 is SNHLY and CDR2 is FYNNEI. The CDR3 protein is CASSSPRDGNQPQHF. The CDR3 DNA is TGTGCCAGCAGTAGCCCGCGAGACGGGAATCAGCCCCAGCATTTT.

This clone was detected a few times. The rearrangement joins TRBV5-6 to TRBJ1-5; D is uncertain. CDR3 length: 15 residues. CDR1 is SGHDT and CDR2 is YYEEEE in the germline V gene. V lost 1 base, J lost 7 bases, and 15 bases lay in between. In DNA form, the CDR3 reads TGTGCCAGCAGCTTGTACGGGATTGTAGGACAGCCCCAGCATTTT. Translating gives CASSLYGIVGQPQHF.

V and J are TRBV20-1 and TRBJ1-5, with D unclear. The CDR3 length is 16 residues. The V and J ends lost 3 bases and 3 bases respectively, with 18 bases between them. Germline-derived CDR1 and CDR2 are DFQATT and SNEGSKA (reference sequence). For the CDR3, the DNA is TGCAGTGCTAGTAAGGCACCCAGACAAGCCAATCAGCCCCAGCATTTT. Amino acids: CSASKAPRQANQPQHF.

This chain connects TRBV12-3 or TRBV12-4 to TRBJ2-3, with 7 bases lining up with TRBD2. The CDR3 length is 13 residues. Trimming took 6 bases from V and 6 from J; bases not matched to a gene: 6. CDR3 DNA sequence: TGTGCCAGCAGGCCGGGACTAACGGATACGCAGTATTTT. It is translated as CASRPGLTDTQYF.

With regard to this clone: This specimen includes other DNA sequences encoding the same CDR3. The rearrangement joins TRBV24-1 to TRBJ2-1; D is perhaps TRBD1 (7 bases). Trimming pared 3 bases from V and 6 bases from J, leaving 14 bases between. Germline values: CDR1 KGHDR, CDR2 SFDVKD. The CDR3 is made up of 15 amino acids. CDR3 amino acids: CATSDPTGTGNEQFF. The CDR3 coding sequence is TGTGCCACCAGTGATCCGACAGGGACTGGCAATGAGCAGTTCTTC.